A single sample gave rise to the 6 T cell receptor beta chains below, sequenced in a study of early T cells in non-severe SARS-CoV-2 infection. TCRdb called the 5' RACE reads again in MiXCR, with one record for every CDR3 protein. The top ten hold 6% of the sample, which has approximately 79,000 distinct CDR3 sequences, 13% seen once. Sequencing used whole blood. Receptor source: an adult who was a healthcare worker with PCR-confirmed SARS-CoV-2 infection or an uninfected control (not recorded which).

Ten or more counts support this clonotype. The CDR3 reads CASSPTGSTDTQYF. In DNA form, the CDR3 reads TGTGCCAGCAGCCCGACAGGGAGTACGGATACGCAGTATTTT. The genes are TRBV11-2 and TRBJ2-3, with 7 bases lining up with TRBD1. The CDR3 is 14 amino acids. CDR1 is SGHAT and CDR2 is FQNNGV in the germline V gene. V shed 5 bases, J shed 6 bases, and the junction held 8 bases outside the gene matches.

This clonotype was observed a handful of times. The chain employs TRBV14 and TRBJ2-3; TRBD1 is a possible D gene (6 bases). The V gene's germline CDR1 is SGHDN and CDR2 FVKESK. V was cut by 2 bases and J by 1 base, with 25 bases left in between. The CDR3 consists of 20 residues. This CDR3 reads CASSQRRPGQSPTRTDTQYF. CDR3 DNA sequence: TGTGCCAGCAGCCAACGACGTCCGGGACAATCTCCAACCCGCACAGATACGCAGTATTTT.

This clonotype has at least ten counts. The chain employs TRBV5-1 and TRBJ1-1, with unresolved D. V dropped 0 bases and J dropped 0 bases, with 6 bases sitting between them. The CDR3 has 14 residues. Germline V gene lookup returns CDR1 SGHRS and CDR2 YFSETQ. The CDR3 reads CASSLVPMNTEAFF. The CDR3 bases are TGCGCCAGCAGCTTGGTACCAATGAACACTGAAGCTTTCTTT.

This clonotype was counted at least ten times. This rearrangement joins TRBV20-1 to TRBJ2-5; possibly TRBD1 or TRBD2 for D (6 bases each). The germline V and J ends were trimmed by 1 base and 3 bases, with 15 bases remaining between them. There are 15 residues in the CDR3. The germline gives CDR1 DFQATT, CDR2 SNEGSKA (reference sequence). CDR3 amino acids: CSARVIGGLEETQYF. The CDR3 nucleotides are TGCAGTGCTAGAGTAATCGGGGGCCTAGAAGAGACCCAGTACTTC.

This chain uses TRBV28 with TRBJ2-1; 7 bases match TRBD1. The ends lost 6 bases at V and 0 bases at J; junction bases unmatched: 5. Germline V gene data show CDR1 as MDHEN and CDR2 as SYDVKM. There are 15 residues in the CDR3. CDR3 sequence reads: CASRAGGSSYNEQFF. The CDR3, as DNA: TGTGCCAGCAGGGCAGGGGGTAGCTCCTACAATGAGCAGTTCTTC.

The genes are TRBV12-3 or TRBV12-4 and TRBJ1-3; D is undetermined. The CDR3 loop spans 15 amino acids. V gave up 3 bases and J gave up 1 base, with 10 bases separating them. The CDR3 DNA reads TGTGCCAGCAGTTTGCCCTCTCTATCTGGAAACACCATATATTTT. Translation gives CASSLPSLSGNTIYF.